The source of this T cell receptor beta chain is a study of blood T cell repertoires in COVID-19 (dated by TCRdb to 2020 to 2021). Study-level background: Samples covering the acute and convalescent phases of COVID-19 were provided by collaborators in the United States, Italy and Spain. Where available, HLA class I and class II types were taken from metadata supplied by the sample provider and were not determined by assay-based typing. Samples came from the ongoing ImmuneRACE study (first 160 participants) plus 1,254 subjects from 6 global collaborators. A de-identified subject ID, COVID-19 status, age in years and sex were almost always included in the sample metadata. The prospective study material was composed of cDNA or gDNA derived from T cells, B-cell-depleted T cells, or PBMCs. A freely available public database, intended as a resource for researchers studying the immune response to SARS-CoV-2, is where the repertoires were released. Deeply sampled blood TCRbeta repertoires from subjects exposed to, actively infected with, or recovered from COVID-19 were included in the dataset. What the study reported, not specific to this receptor: The quantity of clinical and demographic metadata differed by source and by participant and was supplied without curation.

V is clipped by 3 bases and J by 3 bases, and the sequence between their germline boundaries is 7 bases long. Looking up the germline V gene yields CDR1 KGHDR and CDR2 SFDVKD. There are 14 amino acids in the CDR3, from cysteine to phenylalanine inclusive. Just the 42-base CDR3 DNA is kept, in frame starting at base 1. With regard to this clone: There is no known antigen for this receptor. No base-level quality is on record; no much larger clone is a single base apart.

TCRbeta CDR3 regions were amplified from genomic DNA using the immunoSEQ Assay, a bias-controlled multiplex PCR. Per the source publication's procedure: The number of nucleated cells in each sample was estimated by amplification of reference gene primers within the assay. Sequence reads were collapsed and filtered to measure the absolute abundance of every unique TCRbeta CDR3 rearrangement. Productive Simpson clonality was computed per sample as the square root of Simpson's diversity index over productive rearrangements. What TCRdb holds here is the immuneACCESS table cut down to in-frame rearrangements. Part of the clones is not present; checked against another copy, under half of the missing clones reflect an unresolved V gene, and the others are unexplained. D and trimming were read from the DNA, whereas the V and J calls and clone size are those reported in that table. This sample is represented by around 250,000 clones; around 82% of them were singletons. 5.7% of the sample is in the top ten clones.

Each collaborating institution followed its own protocols to collect whole blood in K2EDTA tubes. Collaborator samples were shipped for TCRbeta analysis as frozen whole blood, isolated PBMCs, or DNA extracted from either sample type. Sequenced: peripheral blood. This clonotype was sampled from a man of 80 years or more with acute or convalescent COVID-19. In this chain, TRBV24-1 is recombined with TRBJ2-2, with the D gene call left open. The DNA sequence is given as TGTGCCACCAGTGATGACATGCACACCGGGGAGCTGTTTTTT. It translates as CATSDDMHTGELFF.